Below are 14 T cell receptor beta chains sequenced from a single sample in a study of blood T cell repertoires in COVID-19. Method: immunoSEQ multiplex PCR; TCRdb's copy keeps in-frame clones and lacks some. The sample holds roughly 130,000 clones, 88% seen once. Source material: peripheral blood. The receptors were gathered from a human donor with COVID-19, enrolled during active disease. The donor label of this sample is uncertain.

The rearrangement uses TRBV6-6 and TRBJ1-1, with TRBD1 identical over 7 bases. J lost 5 bases, V lost 2 bases, and 5 bases had no gene match. The CDR3 loop spans 14 amino acids. The germline CDR1 and CDR2 sequences are MNHNY and SVGAGI (reference sequence). The CDR3 here is CASSYGQGQTEAFF. The CDR3 DNA reads TGTGCCAGCAGTTACGGGCAGGGACAGACTGAAGCTTTCTTT.

This clone was detected only once. The chain joins TRBV5-1 to TRBJ1-6, with D possibly being TRBD1 (5 bases). The CDR3 covers 14 residues. V lost 0 bases, J lost 6 bases, and 7 bases lay in between. Germline-derived CDR1 and CDR2 are SGHRS and YFSETQ. Written as DNA, the CDR3 is TGCGCCAGCAGCTTGGGGGGGGTTAATTCACCCCTCCACTTT. It is translated as CASSLGGVNSPLHF.

The chain joins TRBV7-9 to TRBJ1-3; no firm D call. Germline V gives CDR1 SEHNR, CDR2 FQNEAQ (reference sequence). The CDR3 is 16 amino acids. V was clipped by 2 bases and J by 0 bases, with 11 bases between them. Written as DNA, the CDR3 is TGTGCCAGCAGCTTAACTTGGTCCTTCTCTGGAAACACCATATATTTT. This translates into CASSLTWSFSGNTIYF. The variable domain in full, with the rest retrieved from reference TRBV7-9 and TRBJ1-3, is DTGVSQNPRHKITKRGQNVTFRCDPISEHNRLYWYRQTLGQGPEFLTYFQNEAQLEKSRLLSDRFSAERPKGSFSTLEIQRTEQGDSAMYLCASSLTWSFSGNTIYFGEGSWLTVV.

The V and J genes are TRBV19 and TRBJ1-3, with 9 bases fitting TRBD1. The CDR3 consists of 14 residues. Unmatched junction bases numbered 3, after V lost 5 bases and J lost 4 bases. The germline V gene encodes CDR1 LNHDA and CDR2 SQIVND (reference sequence). As DNA, the CDR3 is TGTGCCAGTAGTCAAACAGGGGGCGGAAACACCATATATTTT. This encodes CASSQTGGGNTIYF.

The DNA of the CDR3 is TGCGCCAGCAGCTTTGGAGCCCTCGGAGACAATGAGCAGTTCTTC. Amino acid sequence: CASSFGALGDNEQFF. This chain links TRBV5-1 with TRBJ2-1, with D unclear. V lost 2 bases and J lost 5, with 14 bases in between. CDR3 length: 15 residues. Germline V CDR1 and CDR2: SGHRS, YFSETQ.

The gene calls are TRBV6-5 and TRBJ2-5; maybe TRBD1 (5 bases). The germline gives CDR1 MNHEY, CDR2 SVGAGI. V gave up 2 bases and J gave up 2 bases, with 12 bases separating them. The CDR3 sequence is 15 residues long. CDR3 region: CASSYRGGRQETQYF. DNA for the CDR3: TGTGCCAGCAGTTACAGGGGCGGCAGACAAGAGACCCAGTACTTC.

This clone came up once. DNA for the CDR3: TGTGCCAGTAGCCTGGATGGCAGGGGCGTACTACCCGCCTATGGCTACACCTTC. Its protein product is CASSLDGRGVLPAYGYTF. V usage is TRBV19 and J usage is TRBJ1-2, with D maybe TRBD1 (6 bases). This CDR3 is built from 18 residues. The germline V gene encodes CDR1 LNHDA and CDR2 SQIVND (reference sequence). V lost 6 bases and J 4 bases, leaving 27 bases between the germline ends.

The chain has TRBV29-1 and TRBJ2-1; no firm D call. This CDR3 is built from 11 residues. CDR1 is SQVTM and CDR2 is ANQGSEA in the germline V gene. The ends were cut back, 3 bases at V and 9 bases at J, with 9 bases in the middle. The CDR3 loop reads CSVEGPGEQFF. The CDR3 nucleotides are TGCAGCGTTGAGGGCCCCGGTGAGCAGTTCTTC.

The chain links TRBV4-2 to TRBJ2-5, with 14 bases matching TRBD2. Unmatched junction bases numbered 11, after V lost 0 bases and J lost 5 bases. CDR3 length: 19 amino acids. Germline CDR1 and CDR2: LGHNA and YNFKEQ. The DNA for the CDR3 is TGTGCCAGCAGCCAAGAGGCGACTAGCGGGGGGGCCGGTGGTGAGACCCAGTACTTC. Protein sequence: CASSQEATSGGAGGETQYF.

The chain has TRBV28 and TRBJ1-2; D perhaps matches TRBD1 (5 bases). Per germline, CDR1 MDHEN and CDR2 SYDVKM. Between the trimmed V and J ends, which lost 5 bases and 4 bases, there was a span of 14 bases. The CDR3 sequence is 14 residues long. This CDR3 reads CASSQAGTLYGYTF. DNA of the CDR3: TGTGCCAGCAGTCAAGCGGGGACTCTCTATGGCTACACCTTC.

The chain is built from TRBV10-2 and TRBJ2-5, with D maybe TRBD2 (5 bases). Between the trimmed V and J ends, which lost 4 bases and 2 bases, there was a span of 14 bases. CDR1 WSHSY and CDR2 SAAADI come from the germline V gene. The CDR3 is 15 residues long. In DNA, the CDR3 is TGCGCCAGCAGTGTCTACGGGGTCCCACAAGAGACCCAGTACTTC. This sequence encodes CASSVYGVPQETQYF.

The CDR3 nucleotides read TGTGCCAGTATGGAGTCGGCCAAAAACATTCAGTACTTC. This codes for CASMESAKNIQYF. This chain connects TRBV19 to TRBJ2-4; no reliable D call. V lost 7 bases, J lost 1 base, and 8 bases lay in between. Per the germline V gene, CDR1 is LNHDA and CDR2 is SQIVND (reference sequence). CDR3 length equals 13 residues.

In DNA form, the CDR3 reads TGTGCCAGCACCCGCGGGTTCTTC. Its protein is CASTRGFF. This rearrangement joins TRBV7-6 to TRBJ2-1; D gene unclear. The V gene lost 7 bases and the J gene lost 15 bases, with 7 bases spanning the gap. There are 8 residues in the CDR3. Germline V gives CDR1 SGHVS, CDR2 FNYEAQ.

Points on this clone: The same CDR3 can be traced to other DNA sequences in this sample. The chain combines TRBV5-1 with TRBJ1-1, with D uncertain. V lost 0 bases and J lost 0, with 9 bases in between. This CDR3 comprises 15 residues. The germline V gene encodes CDR1 SGHRS and CDR2 YFSETQ. The CDR3 DNA sequence: TGCGCCAGCAGCTTGGCAGCAGGAATGAACACTGAAGCTTTCTTT. Its translation: CASSLAAGMNTEAFF. Filled out from reference TRBV5-1 and TRBJ1-1, the complete variable domain reads KAGVTQTPRYLIKTRGQQVTLSCSPISGHRSVSWYQQTPGQGLQFLFEYFSETQRNKGNFPGRFSGRQFSNSRSEMNVSTLELGDSALYLCASSLAAGMNTEAFFGQGTRLTVV.